The rows below give T cell receptor beta chains drawn from one sample of a study of T-cell reconstitution after alpha-beta-depleted transplantation in children. Each CDR3 protein is one row after TCRdb ran MiXCR on the PCR reads. Of around 580,000 distinct CDR3 sequences listed, around 27% are singletons. The sequences come from PBMCs, collected before TCRalphabeta/CD19-depleted stem cell transplant. Receptor source: a boy in the first two years of life with Wiskott-Aldrich syndrome, due to receive a stem cell transplant. The CDR3 runs from the conserved cysteine through the conserved F or W. Fields, in order: V gene, J gene, D gene, clone size, CDR3 DNA, CDR3 protein. A D gene is named only where the DNA matches it firmly. For some rows the clone size is stated as once, few or many, or as a class when expanded; others skip it.

V gene: TRBV20-1; J gene: TRBJ2-2; D gene: TRBD1; clone size: few; CDR3 DNA: TGCAGTGCCAGGAACAAGGGACAGGGGGCGTTTACCGGGGAGCTGTTTTTT; CDR3 protein: CSARNKGQGAFTGELFF
V gene: TRBV14; J gene: TRBJ2-7; D gene: NA; clone size: NA; CDR3 DNA: TGTGCCAGCAGCCAAGAAAGGGGACACTTTTCCTACGAGCAGTACTTC; CDR3 protein: CASSQERGHFSYEQYF
V gene: TRBV12-3/TRBV12-4; J gene: TRBJ2-2; D gene: TRBD2; clone size: NA; CDR3 DNA: TGTGCCAGCAGTCTCCTACTAGCGGGAGGGCGCACCGGGGAGCTGTTTTTT; CDR3 protein: CASSLLLAGGRTGELFF
V gene: TRBV27; J gene: TRBJ1-2; D gene: TRBD1; clone size: few; CDR3 DNA: TGTGCCAGCAGGGATCTGGGACAGAGCAGAAACTATGGCTACACCTTC; CDR3 protein: CASRDLGQSRNYGYTF
V gene: TRBV24-1; J gene: TRBJ2-4; D gene: TRBD2; clone size: NA; CDR3 DNA: TGTGCCACCAGTGATAGCGGGAGGGCCGGAAACATTCAGTACTTC; CDR3 protein: CATSDSGRAGNIQYF
V gene: TRBV20-1; J gene: TRBJ2-1; D gene: TRBD2; clone size: NA; CDR3 DNA: TGCAGTGCGCAACCGGGACTAGCGGGAGATGAGCAGTTCTTC; CDR3 protein: CSAQPGLAGDEQFF
V gene: TRBV20-1; J gene: TRBJ2-1; D gene: NA; clone size: NA; CDR3 DNA: TGCAGTGCTAGTAGAATGGAGAGCTCCTACAATGAGCAGTTCTTC; CDR3 protein: CSASRMESSYNEQFF
V gene: TRBV5-1; J gene: TRBJ2-1; D gene: NA; clone size: NA; CDR3 DNA: TGCGCCAGCAGCCCCCCCAGGGCTGAGGGTAACAATGAGCAGTTCTTC; CDR3 protein: CASSPPRAEGNNEQFF
V gene: TRBV29-1; J gene: TRBJ2-6; D gene: NA; clone size: NA; CDR3 DNA: TGCAGCGTTGAAGCCCCGAGCTCTGGGGCCAACGTCCTGACTTTC; CDR3 protein: CSVEAPSSGANVLTF
V gene: TRBV7-2; J gene: TRBJ2-7; D gene: TRBD1; clone size: few; CDR3 DNA: TGTGCCAGCAGCTTCAGGGGGCTGGAGCAGTACTTC; CDR3 protein: CASSFRGLEQYF
V gene: TRBV3-1; J gene: TRBJ1-2; D gene: NA; clone size: few; CDR3 DNA: TGTGCCAGCAGCCAAGTCGACAGCCGAAACTATGGCTACACCTTC; CDR3 protein: CASSQVDSRNYGYTF
V gene: TRBV5-1; J gene: TRBJ1-1; D gene: NA; clone size: many; CDR3 DNA: TGCGCCAGCAGCTTGGGACAGATAACTGAAGCTTTCTTT; CDR3 protein: CASSLGQITEAFF
V gene: TRBV20-1; J gene: TRBJ2-7; D gene: TRBD2; clone size: few; CDR3 DNA: TGCAGTGCTAGAAACCAGCGGGAGAGTTATTACGAGCAGTACTTC; CDR3 protein: CSARNQRESYYEQYF
V gene: TRBV5-5; J gene: TRBJ2-1; D gene: TRBD1; clone size: few; CDR3 DNA: TGTGCCAGCAGCTTTAGGGACAGGGAATACAATGAGCAGTTCTTC; CDR3 protein: CASSFRDREYNEQFF
V gene: TRBV6-2/TRBV6-3; J gene: TRBJ2-1; D gene: NA; clone size: few; CDR3 DNA: TGTGCCAGCAGCCAACGGGCGTCCTACAATGAGCAGTTCTTC; CDR3 protein: CASSQRASYNEQFF
V gene: TRBV20-1; J gene: TRBJ2-1; D gene: NA; clone size: NA; CDR3 DNA: TGCAGTGCTAGAGTTGGTAGTTCGAATGAGCAGTTCTTC; CDR3 protein: CSARVGSSNEQFF
V gene: TRBV9; J gene: TRBJ1-5; D gene: TRBD1; clone size: NA; CDR3 DNA: TGTGCCAGCAGCGGACAGGGAGGAGGGCCCCAGCATTTT; CDR3 protein: CASSGQGGGPQHF
V gene: TRBV5-1; J gene: TRBJ2-6; D gene: TRBD1; clone size: NA; CDR3 DNA: TGCGCCAGCAGCTTGTTCTCAGGGGGCCATACCTCTGGGGCCAACGTCCTGACTTTC; CDR3 protein: CASSLFSGGHTSGANVLTF
V gene: TRBV20-1; J gene: TRBJ2-7; D gene: TRBD2; clone size: NA; CDR3 DNA: TGCAGTGCTAGCCAAAGGACTAGCGGCTACGAGCAGTACTTC; CDR3 protein: CSASQRTSGYEQYF
V gene: TRBV5-4; J gene: TRBJ2-7; D gene: TRBD1; clone size: NA; CDR3 DNA: TGTGCCAGCAGCTTCGGACAGGGGGCGGCTAGCACCTACGAGCAGTACTTC; CDR3 protein: CASSFGQGAASTYEQYF
V gene: TRBV5-1; J gene: TRBJ1-1; D gene: TRBD1; clone size: few; CDR3 DNA: TGCGCCAGCAGCTCGCAAACAGGGGGATACACTGAAGCTTTCTTT; CDR3 protein: CASSSQTGGYTEAFF
V gene: TRBV30; J gene: TRBJ2-7; D gene: NA; clone size: NA; CDR3 DNA: TGTGCCTGGAGTCGTAGAGGCTACGAGCAGTACTTC; CDR3 protein: CAWSRRGYEQYF
V gene: TRBV5-1; J gene: TRBJ2-1; D gene: NA; clone size: NA; CDR3 DNA: TGCGCCAGCAGCTTGGTCTCTAGCACATACAATGAGCAGTTCTTC; CDR3 protein: CASSLVSSTYNEQFF
V gene: TRBV11-2; J gene: TRBJ1-5; D gene: NA; clone size: NA; CDR3 DNA: TGTGCCAGCAGCCAGGGTAGCAATCAGCCCCAGCATTTT; CDR3 protein: CASSQGSNQPQHF
V gene: TRBV12-3/TRBV12-4; J gene: TRBJ2-6; D gene: NA; clone size: few; CDR3 DNA: TGTGCCAGCACTCGACAGGTATCTGGGGCCAACGTCCTGACTTTC; CDR3 protein: CASTRQVSGANVLTF
V gene: TRBV3-1; J gene: TRBJ1-3; D gene: NA; clone size: NA; CDR3 DNA: TGTGCCAGCAGCCAAGTTAACACCATATATTTT; CDR3 protein: CASSQVNTIYF
V gene: TRBV5-6; J gene: TRBJ2-3; D gene: TRBD1; clone size: NA; CDR3 DNA: TGTGCCAGCAGCTTACCGGGACAGACGATAGATACGCAGTATTTT; CDR3 protein: CASSLPGQTIDTQYF
V gene: TRBV5-1; J gene: TRBJ1-3; D gene: NA; clone size: many; CDR3 DNA: TGCGCCAGCAGCCCAGGCCCCGGGGGCTCTTTTGGAAACACCATATATTTT; CDR3 protein: CASSPGPGGSFGNTIYF
V gene: TRBV5-1; J gene: TRBJ2-1; D gene: TRBD1; clone size: NA; CDR3 DNA: TGCGCCAGCGGGACAGGTGATTACAATGAGCAGTTCTTC; CDR3 protein: CASGTGDYNEQFF
V gene: TRBV6-5; J gene: TRBJ2-5; D gene: NA; clone size: NA; CDR3 DNA: TGTGCCAGCAGTTACTCGATCGTAGGAGAGACCCAGTACTTC; CDR3 protein: CASSYSIVGETQYF
V gene: TRBV5-6; J gene: TRBJ2-5; D gene: NA; clone size: once; CDR3 DNA: TGTGCCAGCAGCCAGAGGGACCATCAAGAGACCCAGTACTTC; CDR3 protein: CASSQRDHQETQYF
V gene: TRBV11-1; J gene: TRBJ2-5; D gene: TRBD2; clone size: few; CDR3 DNA: TGTGCCAGCAGCTTAATTTCATTAGCGGGAGCGAGTAAGGAGACCCAGTACTTC; CDR3 protein: CASSLISLAGASKETQYF
V gene: TRBV5-1; J gene: TRBJ2-3; D gene: NA; clone size: few; CDR3 DNA: TGCGCCAGCAGCTTGGCCGGTCAGGGAAGATCAGATACGCAGTATTTT; CDR3 protein: CASSLAGQGRSDTQYF
V gene: TRBV19; J gene: TRBJ1-2; D gene: NA; clone size: NA; CDR3 DNA: TGTGCCAGCCTCAGACCCGGGTCCATTGGCTACACCTTC; CDR3 protein: CASLRPGSIGYTF
V gene: TRBV12-3/TRBV12-4; J gene: TRBJ2-1; D gene: TRBD2; clone size: NA; CDR3 DNA: TGTGCCAGCAGTTCCCCCACTAGCGGGGGGAGCTCCTACAATGAGCAGTTCTTC; CDR3 protein: CASSSPTSGGSSYNEQFF
V gene: TRBV3-1; J gene: TRBJ1-4; D gene: NA; clone size: few; CDR3 DNA: TGTGCCAGCAGTGTCGGGAGGGGTGAAAAACTGTTTTTT; CDR3 protein: CASSVGRGEKLFF
V gene: TRBV19; J gene: TRBJ2-6; D gene: NA; clone size: few; CDR3 DNA: TGTGCCAGTAGTATAGGTCAGCTCTCTGGGGCCAACGTCCTGACTTTC; CDR3 protein: CASSIGQLSGANVLTF
V gene: TRBV20-1; J gene: TRBJ2-5; D gene: TRBD2; clone size: few; CDR3 DNA: TGCAGTGCTAGAGATCCTACTAGCGGAGAATACCAAGAGACCCAGTACTTC; CDR3 protein: CSARDPTSGEYQETQYF
V gene: TRBV6-1; J gene: TRBJ2-3; D gene: NA; clone size: NA; CDR3 DNA: TGTGCCAGCATGGACCGGGGACTCACAGATACGCAGTATTTT; CDR3 protein: CASMDRGLTDTQYF
V gene: TRBV7-6; J gene: TRBJ2-5; D gene: TRBD2; clone size: NA; CDR3 DNA: TGTGCCAGCAGCTTAGGAGGGACTAGCTCTTTAGAGACCCAGTACTTC; CDR3 protein: CASSLGGTSSLETQYF
V gene: TRBV3-1; J gene: TRBJ2-3; D gene: NA; clone size: few; CDR3 DNA: TGTGCCAGCAGCCAAGAGACGCGTCCTCAGGATTTT; CDR3 protein: CASSQETRPQDF
V gene: TRBV20-1; J gene: TRBJ2-1; D gene: TRBD2; clone size: NA; CDR3 DNA: TGCAGTGCTAGGCTAGCGGGAGTGTACAATGAGCAGTTCTTC; CDR3 protein: CSARLAGVYNEQFF
V gene: TRBV7-9; J gene: TRBJ2-1; D gene: NA; clone size: few; CDR3 DNA: TGTGCCAGCAACCTTTGGGGCAGGAAAAACAATGAGCAGTTCTTC; CDR3 protein: CASNLWGRKNNEQFF
V gene: TRBV20-1; J gene: TRBJ1-6; D gene: NA; clone size: NA; CDR3 DNA: TGCAGTGCTAGGGTCGACAGGAGCTCCTATAATTCACCCCTCCACTTT; CDR3 protein: CSARVDRSSYNSPLHF
V gene: TRBV28; J gene: TRBJ2-3; D gene: NA; clone size: few; CDR3 DNA: TGTGCCACCCATCGCCAGGTGACAGATACGCAGTATTTT; CDR3 protein: CATHRQVTDTQYF
V gene: TRBV5-1; J gene: TRBJ2-3; D gene: TRBD2; clone size: NA; CDR3 DNA: TGCGCCAGCAGCTCTCTAGCGGGAGGCTCTAGCACAGATACGCAGTATTTT; CDR3 protein: CASSSLAGGSSTDTQYF
V gene: TRBV20-1; J gene: TRBJ2-1; D gene: TRBD2; clone size: few; CDR3 DNA: TGCAGTGCTAGGAGGGTCGGGGCCGGGACTAGCGGGAGGGCTGCCTACAATGAGCAGTTCTTC; CDR3 protein: CSARRVGAGTSGRAAYNEQFF
V gene: TRBV20-1; J gene: TRBJ1-1; D gene: TRBD1; clone size: once; CDR3 DNA: TGCAGTGCTAGGCGGACAGGGGGGAACACTGAAGCTTTCTTT; CDR3 protein: CSARRTGGNTEAFF
V gene: TRBV20-1; J gene: TRBJ1-6; D gene: NA; clone size: few; CDR3 DNA: TGCAGTGCTAGAGTCATCGGTGAGGGGTCTAATTCACCCCTCCACTTT; CDR3 protein: CSARVIGEGSNSPLHF
V gene: TRBV28; J gene: TRBJ2-5; D gene: NA; clone size: NA; CDR3 DNA: TGTGCCAGCGCCCAAGAGACCCAGTACTTC; CDR3 protein: CASAQETQYF
V gene: TRBV7-9; J gene: TRBJ2-1; D gene: TRBD1; clone size: NA; CDR3 DNA: TGTGCCAGCAGAGAGACAGGGGGCAATGAGCAGTTCTTC; CDR3 protein: CASRETGGNEQFF
V gene: TRBV5-1; J gene: TRBJ2-5; D gene: TRBD1; clone size: few; CDR3 DNA: TGCGCCAGCAGGTACAGGGGAATTATACAAGAGACCCAGTACTTC; CDR3 protein: CASRYRGIIQETQYF
V gene: TRBV7-2; J gene: TRBJ2-3; D gene: TRBD2; clone size: few; CDR3 DNA: TGTGCCAGCAGCCTTGAGCGGGGGCACACAGATACGCAGTATTTT; CDR3 protein: CASSLERGHTDTQYF